The entry below gives a single T cell receptor beta chain sequence along with its context. The specificity of this receptor is unknown. Qualities for individual bases were not recorded, and no much larger clone is one base off. The protocol used for the library was 5' RACE. The sample was run on an Illumina HiSeq 2500. A second roughly 6 to 12 cycle PCR used a sample-barcoded 5' primer and a J-beta primer mix. A unique molecular identifier was introduced onto each TCR beta cDNA molecule by a template-switch 5' adaptor carrying 12 random nucleotides. At least 2.5 million CDR3-containing paired-end reads were obtained from each sample. The Mint cDNA synthesis kit, primed by a TRBC-specific oligonucleotide, was used to synthesize first-strand cDNA from all RNA. After uracil-DNA glycosylase treatment, a first 18-cycle PCR used universal primers M1SS and BC2_uni_R on all cDNA. As for how the authors treated the data: For normalization, 1 million high-quality reads were randomly selected from each sample, with every read carrying a distinct molecular identifier. Reads sharing molecular identifiers were discarded rather than binned into consensus sequences. MiTCR, set to a Q25 quality threshold and the strictest error-elimination algorithm, was used for CDR3 identification, clonotype clustering and error correction. A nonparametric unseen species model with Euler transformation was used to estimate lower-bound total TCR beta diversity. Through fastp at Q25 and MiXCR, TCRdb rebuilt clones from the public reads, retaining in-frame beta chains. Rows merge per CDR3 protein into single entries with the most common DNA and genes. Clone size and V and J calls follow TCRdb, not the original study. Within this sample are about 1,500,000 distinct CDR3 sequences, with 42% of them counted one time only. Less than 8% of the sample goes to the ten largest clones.

This specimen belongs to a study of blood T cells in healthy people across ages (dated by TCRdb to 2013 to 2016). Turning to the overall study: In model experiments, template switching captured about one uniquely barcoded TCR beta cDNA molecule for every two T cells. The donors were divided into four age groups: young (average approximately 16 years), middle-aged (about 39), aged (about 60) and long-lived (about 80). Donors of different ages were randomly distributed across sequencing lanes to avoid experimental bias. Age-related changes in TCR beta repertoire diversity were measured in the study by deep sequencing normalized with unique cDNA molecular identifiers. The study analyzed two additional independent replicas of 1 million unique cDNA reads from the same blood draw for two donors, one aged 18 to 29 and one aged 80 or older.

Systemically healthy Caucasian individuals from Russia, 35 to 50 in total and aged roughly 6 to 100 years, were included as donors. Each donor gave about 11 milliliters of peripheral blood, drawn into EDTA-treated Vacutainer tubes. Ficoll-Paque density-gradient centrifugation was used to isolate PBMCs, with at least 6.5 million per sample. Trizol reagent was used to extract total RNA from PBMCs, with at least 5 micrograms per sample. The percentages of naive CD45RAhigh/CD27high T cells were determined by flow cytometry on a PBMC aliquot from every donor. On the study overall, not on this receptor specifically: Observed TCR beta diversity per million T cells fell roughly linearly with age, and a significant reduction was already apparent by age around 40. Compared with the aged group, more naive CD4+ T cells, fewer expanded clones and increased TCR diversity were shown by the long-lived group, suggesting age selection. Estimates of total diversity from one million sequenced T cells were regarded as lower bounds and underestimates. The percentage of naive T cells measured by flow cytometry correlated strongly with observed TCR beta diversity. Bulk unsorted PBMC profiling prevented conclusive comparison of naive and antigen-experienced compartments. Donor CMV infection status was unknown, potentially confounding age-related changes in expanded clonotypes.

The sequenced material came from blood. This receptor was obtained from a woman under 30 in good health.

The CDR3 is CASTTGIPTDTQYF. The DNA sequence is as follows: TGTGCCAGCACCACAGGGATACCTACAGATACGCAGTATTTT. This receptor chain uses TRBV28 and TRBJ2-3, and possibly TRBD1, on 6 matching bases. The CDR3 has 14 amino acids, counting the end cysteine and phenylalanine. Here the CDR3 DNA is all that survives: 42 bases in frame from base 1. Cut back by 7 bases and 3 bases, the V and J ends lie 14 bases apart. Taken from the germline V gene, the CDR1 and CDR2 loops are MDHEN and SYDVKM. Outside the CDR3, residues come from the reference TRBV28 and TRBJ2-3 proteins, so the full variable domain is: DVKVTQSSRYLVKRTGEKVFLECVQDMDHENMFWYRQDPGLGLRLIYFSYDVKMKEKGDIPEGYSVSREKKERFSLILESASTNQTSMYLCASTTGIPTDTQYFGPGTRLTVL.